This TCR beta chain was retrieved from a study of cytomegalovirus exposure and HLA in healthy donors. This CDR3 comprises 13 residues. V lost 3 bases to trimming and J lost 5 bases, with 8 bases between them. From germline, CDR1 is SGHTA and CDR2 FQGNSA. PCR employed 60 Vbeta and 13 Jbeta primers. TCRdb's copy holds only in-frame clones and misses some; the assay was immunoSEQ multiplex PCR. The sample consists of around 130,000 clones, under 85% of them appearing once. The sequenced sample was PBMCs. This clonotype was obtained from a woman aged 45 to 65 in good health and CMV-seropositive. The chain has TRBV7-2 and TRBJ1-5; weak D call: TRBD1 (5 bases). The CDR3 coding sequence is TGTGCCAGCAGCTTTAAAGGGGATCAGCCCCAGCATTTT. Its protein product is CASSFKGDQPQHF.